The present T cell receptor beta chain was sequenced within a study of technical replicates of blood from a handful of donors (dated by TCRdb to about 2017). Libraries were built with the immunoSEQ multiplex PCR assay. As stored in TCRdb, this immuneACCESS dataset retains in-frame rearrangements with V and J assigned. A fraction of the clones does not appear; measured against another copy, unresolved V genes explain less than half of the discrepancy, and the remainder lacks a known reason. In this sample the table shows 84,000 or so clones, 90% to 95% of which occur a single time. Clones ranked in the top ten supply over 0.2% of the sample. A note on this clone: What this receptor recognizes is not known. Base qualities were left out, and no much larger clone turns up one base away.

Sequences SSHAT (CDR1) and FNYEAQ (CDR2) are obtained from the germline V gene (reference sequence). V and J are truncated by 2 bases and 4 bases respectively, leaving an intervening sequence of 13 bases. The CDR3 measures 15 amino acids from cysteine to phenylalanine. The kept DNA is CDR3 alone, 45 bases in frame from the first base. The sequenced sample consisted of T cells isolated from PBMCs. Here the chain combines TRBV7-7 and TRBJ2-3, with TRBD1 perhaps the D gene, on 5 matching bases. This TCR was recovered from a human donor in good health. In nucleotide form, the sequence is TGTGCCAGCAGCTTATCAGTCGCAGGGTCAGATACGCAGTATTTT. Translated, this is CASSLSVAGSDTQYF.